This T cell receptor (beta chain) stems from a study of blood T cell repertoires in COVID-19. Clones were sequenced by immunoSEQ multiplex PCR, and TCRdb holds only the in-frame ones, with some missing. The sample holds roughly 280,000 clones, about 88% seen once. This CDR3 region has 16 residues. V dropped 0 bases and J dropped 5 bases, with 14 bases sitting between them. Germline V gene data show CDR1 as LGHNA and CDR2 as YNFKEQ. The table lists this clone with a count of one. Input material: PBMCs or T cells enriched from blood (not recorded which). The chain couples TRBV4-2 to TRBJ1-5; D possibly corresponds to TRBD1 (6 bases). The sequence came from a woman aged 45-60 years who had recovered from COVID-19. The CDR3 region has the DNA TGTGCCAGCAGCCAAGAGGGGGGGCGCCCCGATCAGCCCCAGCATTTT. It translates to CASSQEGGRPDQPQHF.